The 30 T cell receptor beta chains in this list originate from one sample, sequenced in a study of blood T cell repertoires in COVID-19. The repertoire was sequenced with immunoSEQ multiplex PCR; TCRdb's copy has only in-frame clones and lacks some. Here the sample spans tens of thousands of clones, around nine tenths being singletons. The sample taken for sequencing was peripheral blood. Source of these receptors: a man older than 75 with acute or convalescent COVID-19.

This clone was detected only once. CDR3 amino acids: CASRGAGVGYYEQYF. In DNA form, the CDR3 reads TGTGCCAGCAGGGGAGCAGGGGTGGGGTACTACGAGCAGTACTTC. J is TRBJ2-7 and V is TRBV11-2; TRBD1 is a possible D gene (6 bases). V lost 6 bases and J lost 3, with 18 bases in between. Germline-derived CDR1 and CDR2 are SGHAT and FQNNGV. The CDR3 length is 15 residues.

The rearrangement links TRBV9 to TRBJ1-2; D call uncertain. CDR3 size: 14 residues. The V gene lost 4 bases and the J gene lost 2 bases, with 12 bases spanning the gap. Germline V gene data show CDR1 as SGDLS and CDR2 as YYNGEE. This CDR3 is CASSPNTENYGYTF. CDR3 nucleotide sequence: TGTGCCAGCAGCCCCAATACTGAAAACTATGGCTACACCTTC.

This clone was seen a few times. The DNA of the CDR3 is TGTGCCAGCAGCTTAAGTCAGAACTACGAGCAGTACTTC. This translates into CASSLSQNYEQYF. The chain is built from TRBV11-3 and TRBJ2-7; unclear D gene. Between the trimmed V and J ends, which lost 2 bases and 3 bases, there was a span of 8 bases. The CDR3 covers 13 residues. The germline V gene has CDR1 SGHNT and CDR2 YENEEA.

The table lists this clone with a count of one. J is TRBJ1-4 and V is TRBV3-1 (or the pseudogene TRBV3-2); D perhaps matches TRBD1 (6 bases). V lost 3 bases and J lost 2, with 7 bases in between. The germline gives CDR1 LGHDT, CDR2 YNNKEL (reference sequence). CDR3 length: 14 amino acids. The CDR3 region has the DNA TGTGCCAGCAGCCACAGGGGTACTAATGAAAAACTGTTTTTT. Encoded protein: CASSHRGTNEKLFF.

CDR3 coding DNA: TGTGCCAGCAGCCCGGGCCTAGGGGCGTACTCTGGAAACACCATATATTTT. Residues: CASSPGLGAYSGNTIYF. J is TRBJ1-3 and V is TRBV27; perhaps TRBD1 as D (5 bases). Germline-derived CDR1 and CDR2 are MNHEY and SMNVEV (reference sequence). Trimming shortened V by 6 bases and J by 0 bases, and 18 bases separated the two germline ends. The CDR3 has 17 residues.

This clone was recorded only once. The V call is TRBV10-2, the J call TRBJ1-5; 7 positions agree with TRBD1. The CDR3 covers 16 residues. V was clipped by 7 bases and J by 4 bases; unmatched bases: 13. CDR1 is WSHSY and CDR2 is SAAADI in the germline V gene. The DNA of the CDR3 is TGCGCCAGCAACCCGACAGGGTCCCGCCGAAATCAGCCCCAGCATTTT. Encoded protein: CASNPTGSRRNQPQHF.

The V call is TRBV23-1, the J call TRBJ1-1; 10 bases match TRBD1. TRBV23-1 is identified as an open reading frame with a role that is uncertain. The length of the CDR3 is 15 residues. V lost 2 bases, J lost 3 bases, and 3 bases stayed unmatched. The CDR3 here is CASSQKDRGDTEAFF. CDR3 nucleotides: TGCGCCAGCAGTCAAAAGGACAGGGGGGACACTGAAGCTTTCTTT.

A single count supports this clone. The chain uses TRBV4-2 and TRBJ1-5; TRBD1 matches 7 bases. The V gene's germline CDR1 is LGHNA and CDR2 YNFKEQ. The CDR3 totals 16 residues. Unmatched junction bases numbered 7, after V lost 0 bases and J lost 5 bases. This CDR3 is CASSQDYRGRYQPQHF. The CDR3, as DNA: TGTGCCAGCAGCCAAGATTACAGGGGACGGTATCAGCCCCAGCATTTT.

DNA of the CDR3: TGTGCCAGCAGTTATCAGGGAGGCGGTTCAGCTTTCTTT. This translates into CASSYQGGGSAFF. V usage is TRBV28 and J usage is TRBJ1-1; a possible D gene is TRBD1 (5 bases). CDR1 MDHEN and CDR2 SYDVKM come from the germline V gene. This CDR3 region has 13 residues. Deletions cut 4 bases from V and 10 bases from J, with 16 bases between.

A single count supports this clone. V usage is TRBV6-5 and J usage is TRBJ1-5, with D unresolved. The CDR3 totals 15 residues. Trimming shortened V by 5 bases and J by 7 bases, and 18 bases separated the two germline ends. The germline V gene has CDR1 MNHEY and CDR2 SVGAGI. The CDR3 DNA follows: TGTGCCAGCAGTCCTGAGGTCCTAATTGGCCAGCCCCAGCATTTT. Translation: CASSPEVLIGQPQHF.

The V and J genes are TRBV29-1 and TRBJ2-2, with D perhaps matching TRBD1 (6 bases). CDR3 length equals 14 residues. With 4 bases removed from V and 3 bases from J, the gap between germline ends came to 12 bases. Germline assignment: CDR1 SQVTM and CDR2 ANQGSEA. The CDR3 coding sequence is TGCAGCGTTGGACAGGTCGCGGACACCGGGGAGCTGTTTTTT. Translating gives CSVGQVADTGELFF.

The rearrangement links TRBV27 to TRBJ1-6, with 7 bases that match TRBD1. The CDR3 contains 15 residues. Looked up from germline, CDR1 is MNHEY and CDR2 is SMNVEV (reference sequence). Trimming removed 6 bases from V and 7 bases from J; junction bases left unmatched: 9. The CDR3 region is CASRFQTGFNSPLHF. The CDR3 DNA sequence: TGTGCCAGCAGATTCCAGACAGGGTTCAATTCACCCCTCCACTTT.

The chain combines TRBV30 with TRBJ1-3; 7 bases agree with TRBD1. Germline V gene sequence: CDR1 GTSNPN, CDR2 SVGIG (reference sequence). The length of the CDR3 is 13 residues. Trimming at V came to 4 bases and at J to 4 bases, leaving 4 bases not matched to a gene. This CDR3 reads CAWTRGAGNTIYF. CDR3 DNA: TGTGCCTGGACCAGGGGGGCCGGAAACACCATATATTTT.

This chain connects TRBV28 to TRBJ2-5, with D unclear. V lost 2 bases and J lost 7, with 8 bases in between. Per germline, CDR1 MDHEN and CDR2 SYDVKM. The CDR3 has 12 residues. CDR3 residues: CASSLGSGTQYF. The DNA of the CDR3 is TGTGCCAGCAGTTTAGGCTCAGGGACCCAGTACTTC. The full variable domain, its missing parts supplied by reference TRBV28 and TRBJ2-5, is DVKVTQSSRYLVKRTGEKVFLECVQDMDHENMFWYRQDPGLGLRLIYFSYDVKMKEKGDIPEGYSVSREKKERFSLILESASTNQTSMYLCASSLGSGTQYFGPGTRLLVL.

V and J are TRBV5-4 and TRBJ1-3; D gene unclear. The CDR3 sequence is 14 residues long. In germline, CDR1 is SGHNT, CDR2 YYREEE (reference sequence). Trimming cost V 0 bases and J 4 bases, with 8 bases left between them. CDR3 region: CASSLGGFGNTIYF. For the CDR3, the DNA is TGTGCCAGCAGCTTGGGAGGGTTCGGAAACACCATATATTTT.

Here the CDR3 reads CASSPPTSGLHEQYF. The CDR3 bases are TGTGCCAGCTCACCCCCCACTAGCGGGCTCCACGAGCAGTACTTC. V is TRBV18 and J is TRBJ2-7; 9 bases are shared with TRBD2. J gave up 5 bases and V 3 bases, and 8 bases lay outside the gene matches. The CDR3 consists of 15 residues. In germline, CDR1 is KGHSH, CDR2 LQKENI.

The V call is TRBV6-5, the J call TRBJ1-1; possible D gene TRBD1, 5 bases. The CDR3 is made up of 13 amino acids. Germline V gives CDR1 MNHEY, CDR2 SVGAGI. Trimming stripped 7 bases from V and 9 bases from J, with 18 bases between. CDR3 in amino acids: CASTKSPREQAFF. The CDR3 DNA reads as TGTGCCAGCACCAAGAGTCCCAGGGAACAAGCTTTCTTT.

This clone was seen just once. The chain is built from TRBV5-1 and TRBJ2-1; a weak D match, TRBD2 (5 bases). This CDR3 is built from 15 residues. Germline V gene sequence: CDR1 SGHRS, CDR2 YFSETQ. Trimming removed 0 bases from V and 5 bases from J, with 12 bases in between. The CDR3 bases are TGCGCCAGCAGCTTGGCTGGGCGGGCGAACAATGAGCAGTTCTTC. This sequence encodes CASSLAGRANNEQFF.

The chain combines TRBV7-9 with TRBJ2-5, with D uncertain. Germline V gene lookup returns CDR1 SEHNR and CDR2 FQNEAQ (reference sequence). The CDR3 extends over 15 amino acids. Between the trimmed V and J ends, which lost 4 bases and 1 base, there was a span of 13 bases. The CDR3 loop is CASSYPRGTQETQYF. CDR3 coding DNA: TGTGCCAGCAGCTACCCCCGCGGAACCCAAGAGACCCAGTACTTC.

The genes are TRBV5-4 and TRBJ2-2, with D possibly being TRBD2 (6 bases). V lost 0 bases and J lost 5, with 14 bases in between. Germline CDR1 SGHNT, CDR2 YYREEE (reference sequence). The CDR3 contains 16 residues. The CDR3 protein is CASSLAGTAGTGELFF. CDR3 nucleotide sequence: TGTGCCAGCAGCTTGGCCGGGACTGCGGGGACCGGGGAGCTGTTTTTT.

This chain connects TRBV15 to TRBJ2-7, with D perhaps TRBD2 (6 bases). V was cut by 5 bases and J by 3 bases, with 14 bases left in between. The V gene's germline CDR1 is LNHNV and CDR2 YYDKDF (reference sequence). The length of the CDR3 is 14 residues. The CDR3: CATSGMYGGYEQYF. The CDR3 DNA reads as TGTGCCACCAGCGGGATGTACGGGGGCTACGAGCAGTACTTC.

This chain uses TRBV19 with TRBJ1-2; 9 nucleotides agree with TRBD1. V lost 6 bases to trimming and J lost 4 bases; unmatched junction nucleotides: 6. CDR1 LNHDA and CDR2 SQIVND come from the germline V gene (reference sequence). The CDR3 runs 14 residues. The CDR3 DNA follows: TGTGCCAGTAGATCAACAGGGGGCTTCTATGGCTACACCTTC. Translating gives CASRSTGGFYGYTF.

The chain employs TRBV5-8 and TRBJ2-5, with D possibly matching TRBD1 (5 bases). The CDR3 covers 14 residues. The V gene lost 2 bases and the J gene lost 2 bases, with 10 bases spanning the gap. The germline gives CDR1 SGHTS, CDR2 YDEGEE. CDR3 bases: TGTGCCAGCAGCTTAGGGGCAGGGCAAGAGACCCAGTACTTC. Protein sequence: CASSLGAGQETQYF.

CDR3 nucleotides: TGTGCCAGCAGCCGCCGGGGTGTAACTAGCGATGGCACAGATACGCAGTATTTT. The encoded protein is CASSRRGVTSDGTDTQYF. The chain employs TRBV3-1 (or the pseudogene TRBV3-2) and TRBJ2-3, with 7 positions matching TRBD2. The CDR3 runs to 18 residues. From germline, CDR1 is LGHDT and CDR2 YNNKEL (reference sequence). Losses at the gene ends were 4 bases for V and 1 base for J; bases not matched to a gene: 14.

This chain links TRBV7-2 with TRBJ1-4, with TRBD1 identical over 10 bases. The CDR3 covers 17 residues. Trimming took 5 bases from V and 7 from J; bases not matched to a gene: 13. CDR1 SGHTA and CDR2 FQGNSA come from the germline V gene. CDR3 sequence: CASSPGTGVWVGEKLFF. For the CDR3, the DNA is TGTGCCAGCAGCCCCGGGACAGGGGTTTGGGTCGGTGAAAAACTGTTTTTT.

The rearrangement uses TRBV9 and TRBJ2-3; no definite D call. The length of the CDR3 is 13 residues. Germline loops: CDR1 SGDLS, CDR2 YYNGEE. V dropped 4 bases and J dropped 3 bases, with 9 bases sitting between them. CDR3 sequence (DNA): TGTGCCAGCAGCCCGCGAGGAACAGATACGCAGTATTTT. It translates to CASSPRGTDTQYF.

The rearrangement links TRBV30 to TRBJ1-5; 8 nucleotides agree with TRBD1. The CDR3 is made up of 15 amino acids. The junction had 7 bases not matched to a gene; V was cut back by 2 bases and J by 4 bases. CDR1 and CDR2 from the germline V gene are GTSNPN and SVGIG (reference sequence). The CDR3 DNA sequence: TGTGCCTGGAGTCCCGGACAGGGTCGAAATCAGCCCCAGCATTTT. Protein product: CAWSPGQGRNQPQHF. Filled out from reference TRBV30 and TRBJ1-5, the complete variable domain reads SQTIHQWPATLVQPVGSPLSLECTVEGTSNPNLYWYRQAAGRGLQLLFYSVGIGQISSEVPQNLSASRPQDRQFILSSKKLLLSDSGFYLCAWSPGQGRNQPQHFGDGTRLSIL.

The rearrangement joins TRBV5-1 to TRBJ2-7; 8 bases are a match to TRBD1. The length of the CDR3 is 16 residues. V trimming: 4 bases; J trimming: 1 base; junction bases outside the gene matches: 10. CDR1 is SGHRS and CDR2 is YFSETQ in the germline V gene. The CDR3 bases are TGCGCCAGCAGCCAGCGGACAGGGAGGCCTTCCTACGAGCAGTACTTC. Translation: CASSQRTGRPSYEQYF.

The rearrangement uses TRBV2 and TRBJ1-1; D gene ambiguous. The CDR3 is made up of 14 amino acids. The germline V gene has CDR1 SNHLY and CDR2 FYNNEI. The germline V and J ends were trimmed by 0 bases and 12 bases, with 17 bases remaining between them. The CDR3 loop is CASSEAGLPPRPFF. CDR3 sequence (DNA): TGTGCCAGCAGTGAAGCCGGACTCCCCCCGAGGCCTTTCTTT.

CDR3 protein: CASSVDISSTDTQYF. CDR3 sequence (DNA): TGTGCCAGCAGCGTGGACATCTCTAGCACAGATACGCAGTATTTT. The rearrangement links TRBV5-4 to TRBJ2-3, with D possibly matching TRBD1 (5 bases). Germline V gene sequence: CDR1 SGHNT, CDR2 YYREEE (reference sequence). V lost 4 bases and J 0 bases, leaving 12 bases between the germline ends. The CDR3 is 15 amino acids.